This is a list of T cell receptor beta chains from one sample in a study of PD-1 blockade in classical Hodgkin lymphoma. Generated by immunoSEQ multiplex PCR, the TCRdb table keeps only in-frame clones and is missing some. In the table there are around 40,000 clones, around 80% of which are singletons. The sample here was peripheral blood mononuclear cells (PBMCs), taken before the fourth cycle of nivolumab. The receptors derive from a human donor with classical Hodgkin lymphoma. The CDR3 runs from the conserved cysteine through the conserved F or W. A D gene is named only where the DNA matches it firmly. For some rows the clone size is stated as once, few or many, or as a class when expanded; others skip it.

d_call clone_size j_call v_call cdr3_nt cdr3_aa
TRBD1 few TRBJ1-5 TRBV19 TGTGCCAGTAGTATTAGCAGGGGGGGCCAGCCCCAGCATTTT CASSISRGGQPQHF
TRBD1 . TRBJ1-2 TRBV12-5 TGTGCTAGTGGCCTCACAGGGGCCAACTATGGCTACACCTTC CASGLTGANYGYTF
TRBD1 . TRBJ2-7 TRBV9 TGTGCCAGCAGCGCCGGAAAGGGACAGAGCTTCTCCTACGAGCAGTACTTC CASSAGKGQSFSYEQYF
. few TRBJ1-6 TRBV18 TGTGCCAGCTCACCTAACCGGGGCGGCACGAATTCACCCCTCCACTTT CASSPNRGGTNSPLHF
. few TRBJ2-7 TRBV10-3 TGTGCCATCAGTGGGAGAGGGGACGAGCAGTACTTC CAISGRGDEQYF
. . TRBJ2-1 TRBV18 TGTGCCAGCTCACCATTCCAGCGTACGGACAATGAGCAGTTCTTC CASSPFQRTDNEQFF
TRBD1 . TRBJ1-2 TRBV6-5 TGTGCCAGCAGAACCGGGACAGGGGGCAGCGGCTACACCTTC CASRTGTGGSGYTF
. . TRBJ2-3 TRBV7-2 TGTGCCAGCAGCTTAGCGGGGAAGGATACGCAGTATTTT CASSLAGKDTQYF
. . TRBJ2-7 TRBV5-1 TGCGCCAGCAGTGTCCAAGGGGGGACCCCCTACGAGCAGTACTTC CASSVQGGTPYEQYF
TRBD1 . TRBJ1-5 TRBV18 TGTGCCAGCTCACCAGGACAGGGCGGCAATCAGCCCCAGCATTTT CASSPGQGGNQPQHF
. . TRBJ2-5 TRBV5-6 TGTGCCAGCAGCTTGATTTCGGACAGTCAAGAGACCCAGTACTTC CASSLISDSQETQYF
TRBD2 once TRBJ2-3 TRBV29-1 TGCAGCGTGAGCGGACTAGCATCAGATACGCAGTATTTT CSVSGLASDTQYF
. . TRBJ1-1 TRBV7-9 TGTGCCAGCAGCTATGGGGGCGCCGCAGGGGTTAAGCTCACTGAAGCTTTCTTT CASSYGGAAGVKLTEAFF
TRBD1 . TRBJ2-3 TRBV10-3 TGTGCCACCCGGGACAGGGCAGATACGCAGTATTTT CATRDRADTQYF
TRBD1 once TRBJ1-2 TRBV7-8 TGTGCCAGCAGCTTAGGGGGACAGGGAGCCTATGGCTACACCTTC CASSLGGQGAYGYTF
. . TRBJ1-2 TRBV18 TGTGCCAGCTCGGACCAGTACTCCTATGGCTACACCTTC CASSDQYSYGYTF
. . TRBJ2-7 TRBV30 TGTGCCTGGAGTGTACTCTTGCAGTACAGCTCCTACGAGCAGTACTTC CAWSVLLQYSSYEQYF
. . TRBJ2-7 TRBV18 TGTGCCAGCTCAGTCGACTACGAGCAGTACTTC CASSVDYEQYF
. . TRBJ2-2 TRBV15 TGTGCCACCAGCGGAGGGACAGAGGGTTCCACCGGGGAGCTGTTTTTT CATSGGTEGSTGELFF
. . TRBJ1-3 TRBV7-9 TGTGCCAGCAGCTTACGGGGAATAACCGCGTTAATCTCTGGAAACACCATATATTTT CASSLRGITALISGNTIYF
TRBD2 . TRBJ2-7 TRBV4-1 TGCGCCAGCAGCCAAACTAGCGGGGCGGGGGAGCAGTACTTC CASSQTSGAGEQYF
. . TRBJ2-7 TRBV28 TGTGCCAGCAGTTTAAGGGGGATGGGCGAGCAGTACTTC CASSLRGMGEQYF